This T cell receptor (beta chain) is drawn from a study of shared clonotypes between healthy human individuals. Background on the study: The cohort had a couple of women and a few men, ages 18 to 49.

In regard to this clone: Its antigen is as yet unknown.

Study-level results: Compared with clonotypes that all four donors shared, non-shared clonotypes had lower generation probabilities.

Trimming stripped 10 bases from V and 4 bases from J, with 9 bases between. The CDR3 totals 11 residues. Looked up from germline, CDR1 is MNHEY and CDR2 is SMNVEV (reference sequence). CD4+ cell separation produced CD45RA+ naive and CD45RA-negative memory subsets. TCRdb's copy holds only in-frame clones and misses some; the assay was immunoSEQ multiplex PCR. This repertoire shows approximately 2,300,000 clones, under 95% found once; its top ten account for about 0.36%. This receptor was obtained from a man aged 18 to 30 in good health. Some clones in this sample may be carry-over from other donors' samples. This rearrangement joins TRBV27 to TRBJ2-3; D call uncertain. The sample comprised naive CD4+ T cells from PBMCs. Described subset: CD45RA+ positively selected. This CDR3 reads CATLGADTQYF. The CDR3 DNA reads as TGTGCCACCCTTGGCGCAGATACGCAGTATTTT.